Sequencing of this T cell receptor (beta chain) was carried out in a study of shared clonotypes between healthy human individuals. Study-level findings and limits: Shared clonotypes across all four donors exceeded non-shared ones in generation probability. Naive CD4 clonotypes were shared across several donors at about 5.3%.

Germline loops: CDR1 SGHKS, CDR2 YYEKEE (reference sequence). The CDR3 loop spans 12 amino acids. Trimming stripped 2 bases from V and 3 bases from J, with 6 bases between. Each of the donors was a healthy adult who was HIV-negative and had not had a recent acute infection or vaccination. On this clone itself: Antigen: not known.

In the sorted-subset replicate PCRs, 150 to 200 ng DNA, around 30,000 T cell genomes, was used. Profiling relied on immunoSEQ multiplex PCR, and the TCRdb table lists in-frame clones only, not all of them. The data contain roughly 1,600,000 clones, 98% of them singletons. Sequencing was carried out using naive CD4+ T cells sorted from blood. Indicated subset: CD45RA+ positively selected. The chain carries TRBV5-5 and TRBJ2-7; D not certain. This TCR was recovered from a man aged 25-45 years in good health. CDR3 region: CASSLGYYEQYF. CDR3 nucleotide sequence: TGTGCCAGCAGCTTAGGGTACTACGAGCAGTACTTC.